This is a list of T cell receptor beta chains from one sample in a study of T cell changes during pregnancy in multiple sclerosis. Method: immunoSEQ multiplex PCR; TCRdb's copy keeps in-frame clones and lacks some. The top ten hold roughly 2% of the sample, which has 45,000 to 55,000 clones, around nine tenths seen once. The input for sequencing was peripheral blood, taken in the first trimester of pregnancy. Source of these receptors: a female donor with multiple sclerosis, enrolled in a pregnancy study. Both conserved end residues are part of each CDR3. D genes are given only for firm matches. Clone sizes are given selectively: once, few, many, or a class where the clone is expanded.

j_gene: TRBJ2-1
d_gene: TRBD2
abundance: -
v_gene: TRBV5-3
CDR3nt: TGTGCCAGAAGCGGACTAGCGGGGGGGTACAATGAGCAGTTCTTC
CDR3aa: CARSGLAGGYNEQFF

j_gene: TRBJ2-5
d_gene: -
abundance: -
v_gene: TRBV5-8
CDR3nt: TGTGCCAGCAGCTCCCTGGGGCTCGTGGGGGAGACCCAGTACTTC
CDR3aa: CASSSLGLVGETQYF

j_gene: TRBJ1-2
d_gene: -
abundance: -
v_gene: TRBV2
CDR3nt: TGTGCCAGCAGTTTGAGCCAGGGGTTAGGCTATGGCTACACCTTC
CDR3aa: CASSLSQGLGYGYTF

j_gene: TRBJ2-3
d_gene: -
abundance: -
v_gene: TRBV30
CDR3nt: TGTGCCTCGGGGAAGACAGATACGCAGTATTTT
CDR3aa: CASGKTDTQYF

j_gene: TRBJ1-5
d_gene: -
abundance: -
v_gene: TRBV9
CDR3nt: TGTGCCAGCAGCGGGCAGGGATTAAGCAATCAGCCCCAGCATTTT
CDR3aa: CASSGQGLSNQPQHF

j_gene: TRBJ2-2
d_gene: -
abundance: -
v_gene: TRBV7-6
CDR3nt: TGTGCCAGCAGCCCCCGGGGCAGGGGAAGAACCGGGGAGCTGTTTTTT
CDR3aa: CASSPRGRGRTGELFF

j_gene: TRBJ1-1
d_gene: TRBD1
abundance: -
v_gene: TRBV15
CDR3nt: TGTGCCACCAGCCGTAATGGACAGGGGGCGGGCACTGAAGCTTTCTTT
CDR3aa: CATSRNGQGAGTEAFF

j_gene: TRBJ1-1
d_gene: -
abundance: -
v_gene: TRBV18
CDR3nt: TGTGCCAGCTCACCGGCTACAGGGACCACTGAAGCTTTCTTT
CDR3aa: CASSPATGTTEAFF

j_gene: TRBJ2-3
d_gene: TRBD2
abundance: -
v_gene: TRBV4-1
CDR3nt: TGCGCCAGCAGCCAGATACGACTAGCGGGAGCCACAGATACGCAGTATTTT
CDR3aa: CASSQIRLAGATDTQYF

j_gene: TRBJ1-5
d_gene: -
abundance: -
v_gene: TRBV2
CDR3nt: TGTGCCAGCAGGTTGAGTTCCCAGCCCCAGCATTTT
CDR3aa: CASRLSSQPQHF

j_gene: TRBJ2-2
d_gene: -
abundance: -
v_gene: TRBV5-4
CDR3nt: TGTGCCAGCAGCTTGGAGCTGGGGGCGACCACCGGGGAGCTGTTTTTT
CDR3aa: CASSLELGATTGELFF

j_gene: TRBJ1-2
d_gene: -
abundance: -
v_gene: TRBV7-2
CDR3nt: TGTGCCAGCAGCTTCGTCGGACAGAGTCGCGGCTACACCTTC
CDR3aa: CASSFVGQSRGYTF

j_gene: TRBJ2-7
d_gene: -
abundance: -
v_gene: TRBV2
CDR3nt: TGTGCCAGCACCAGCAGGACCCGGGGGGCGGGCGAGCAGTACTTC
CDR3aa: CASTSRTRGAGEQYF

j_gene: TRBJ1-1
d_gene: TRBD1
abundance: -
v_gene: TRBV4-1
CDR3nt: TGCGCCAGCAGCCCGACAGGGTACACTGAAGCTTTCTTT
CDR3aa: CASSPTGYTEAFF

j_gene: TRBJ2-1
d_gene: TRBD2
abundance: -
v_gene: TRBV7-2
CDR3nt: TGTGCCAGCAGCTTAGGGGACTACCGTAACAATGAGCAGTTCTTC
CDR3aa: CASSLGDYRNNEQFF

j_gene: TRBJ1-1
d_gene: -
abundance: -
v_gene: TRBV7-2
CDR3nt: TGTGCCAGCAGCTGGCTGCTCGTGAACACTGAAGCTTTCTTT
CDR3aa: CASSWLLVNTEAFF

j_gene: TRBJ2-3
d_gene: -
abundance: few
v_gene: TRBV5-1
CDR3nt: TGCGCCAGCAGCTTGGAGCAGGGTAGTATAGATACGCAGTATTTT
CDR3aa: CASSLEQGSIDTQYF

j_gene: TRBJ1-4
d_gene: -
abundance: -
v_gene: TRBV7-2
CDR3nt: TGTGCCAGCAGCCCAGGGGTCTTAGGGGAAAAACTGTTTTTT
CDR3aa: CASSPGVLGEKLFF

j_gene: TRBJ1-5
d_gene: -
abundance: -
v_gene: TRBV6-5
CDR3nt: TGTGCCAGCAGTTACCCAGATCAGCCCCAGCATTTT
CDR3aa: CASSYPDQPQHF

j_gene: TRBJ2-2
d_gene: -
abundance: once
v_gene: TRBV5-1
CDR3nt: TGCGCCAGCAGCTTGGGAGGAGTAGTGAACACCGGGGAGCTGTTTTTT
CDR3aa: CASSLGGVVNTGELFF

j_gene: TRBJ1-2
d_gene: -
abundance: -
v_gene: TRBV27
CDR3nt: TGTGCCAGACCTAAGGGGACGGGCGGGGGTGGCTACACCTTC
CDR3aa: CARPKGTGGGGYTF

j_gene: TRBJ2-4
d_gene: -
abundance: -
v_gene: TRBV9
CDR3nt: TGTGCCAGCAGCTCCCTGGGGGGGCTAGCCAAAAACATTCAGTACTTC
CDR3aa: CASSSLGGLAKNIQYF

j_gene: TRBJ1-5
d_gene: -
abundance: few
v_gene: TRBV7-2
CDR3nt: TGTGCCAGCAGCTTGCGGGGGGATCAGCCCCAGCATTTT
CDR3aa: CASSLRGDQPQHF

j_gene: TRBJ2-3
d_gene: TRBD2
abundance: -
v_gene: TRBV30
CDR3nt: TGTGCCTGGAGCCTAGCGGGAACAGATACGCAGTATTTT
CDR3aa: CAWSLAGTDTQYF

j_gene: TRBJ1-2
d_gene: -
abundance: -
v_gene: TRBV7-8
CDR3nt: TGTGCCAGCAGCTTAAGTTGGGGGGAAGCCTATGGCTACACCTTC
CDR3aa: CASSLSWGEAYGYTF

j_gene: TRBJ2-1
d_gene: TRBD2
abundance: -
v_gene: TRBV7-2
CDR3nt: TGTGCCAGCAGCTTAGCCCTAGCGGGGTTCTACAATGAGCAGTTCTTC
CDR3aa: CASSLALAGFYNEQFF

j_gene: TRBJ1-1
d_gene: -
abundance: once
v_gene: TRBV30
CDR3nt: TGTGCCTGGACTCTTGGGGGCCGGGGCACTGAAGCTTTCTTT
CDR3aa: CAWTLGGRGTEAFF

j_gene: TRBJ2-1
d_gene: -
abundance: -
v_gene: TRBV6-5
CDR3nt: TGTGCCAGCAGGGAGGTCTCCTACAATGAGCAGTTCTTC
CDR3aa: CASREVSYNEQFF

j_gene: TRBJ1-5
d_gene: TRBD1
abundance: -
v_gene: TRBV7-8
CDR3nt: TGTGCCAGCAGCAGGGACAGGGGAGGCAATCAGCCCCAGCATTTT
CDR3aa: CASSRDRGGNQPQHF

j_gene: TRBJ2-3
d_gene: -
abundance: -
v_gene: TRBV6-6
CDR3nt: TGTGCCAGCAGTGCCGCGGTATGGGGCACAGATACGCAGTATTTT
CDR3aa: CASSAAVWGTDTQYF